Presented here are 5 T cell receptor beta chains from one specimen sequenced in a study of blood T cell repertoires in COVID-19. Here immunoSEQ multiplex PCR was the method, and the copy in TCRdb shows in-frame clones only, minus some. Among some 120,000 clones, roughly 80% were seen once, and the ten largest hold under 15%. The specimen was peripheral blood. The receptors here all came from a woman under 40 who had recovered from COVID-19.

This sequence joins TRBV19 and TRBJ2-5; D perhaps matches TRBD2 (5 bases). Germline CDR1 LNHDA, CDR2 SQIVND (reference sequence). The CDR3 loop spans 15 amino acids. Trimming shortened V by 5 bases and J by 2 bases, and 15 bases separated the two germline ends. CDR3 region: CASSQPWTDQETQYF. The DNA for the CDR3 is TGTGCCAGTAGTCAACCCTGGACTGATCAAGAGACCCAGTACTTC.

The chain has TRBV5-1 and TRBJ1-1; 7 bases map to TRBD1. The CDR3 has 14 residues. Trimming took 3 bases from V and 1 from J; bases not matched to a gene: 3. CDR1 is SGHRS and CDR2 is YFSETQ in the germline V gene. The CDR3 nucleotides read TGCGCCAGCAGCTGGGGACAGACGAACACTGAAGCTTTCTTT. Protein: CASSWGQTNTEAFF.

The rearrangement links TRBV27 to TRBJ2-7; tentative D call: TRBD2 (6 bases). This CDR3 has 14 amino acids. V gave up 6 bases and J gave up 0 bases, with 12 bases separating them. In germline, CDR1 is MNHEY, CDR2 SMNVEV (reference sequence). DNA for the CDR3: TGTGCCAGCAGCCACGTCGGGAGCTCCTACGAGCAGTACTTC. Translating gives CASSHVGSSYEQYF.

This clone was detected only once. The chain recombines TRBV24-1 with TRBJ2-5; possibly TRBD2 for D (6 bases). V lost 6 bases and J 5 bases, leaving 9 bases between the germline ends. The CDR3 covers 12 residues. CDR1 is KGHDR and CDR2 is SFDVKD in the germline V gene. The CDR3 DNA reads as TGTGCCACCAGTCCTGGGGGGGAGACCCAGTACTTC. Protein: CATSPGGETQYF.

The J gene is TRBJ1-2, the V gene TRBV7-9; 9 bases line up with TRBD1. The V gene end was trimmed by 3 bases and the J gene end by 6 bases; junction bases not matched to a gene: 11. Per germline, CDR1 SEHNR and CDR2 FQNEAQ (reference sequence). This CDR3 contains 16 residues. CDR3 sequence: CASSFTPRTGADGYTF. The CDR3 region has the DNA TGTGCCAGCAGCTTCACCCCTCGGACAGGGGCGGATGGCTACACCTTC.